The 15 T cell receptor beta chains given below trace back to one sample, sequenced in a study of CD8+CD57+ T cells in acquired aplastic anemia. TCR beta VDJ and CDR3 were profiled, and genomic DNA was the template. Using its own MiXCR run on the reads, TCRdb lists one record per CDR3 protein. There are 250,000 or so distinct CDR3 sequences in the sample; around 43% occur only once, and under 9% lies in the top ten. All patients picked for sequencing had shown, by flow cytometry, an expansion of CD8+CD57+ cells. The sequenced sample consisted of sorted CD4+, CD8+, or CD8+CD57+ T cells (not recorded which) from PBMCs. The receptors originated from a human donor with aplastic anemia.

This chain links TRBV29-1 with TRBJ2-3, with D tentatively TRBD1 or TRBD2 (5 bases each). Germline V gene data show CDR1 as SQVTM and CDR2 as ANQGSEA. The CDR3 runs 14 residues. V was trimmed by 8 bases and J by 2 bases, leaving 17 bases between them. CDR3 loop: CSSLGTGNTDTQYF. The CDR3 DNA follows: TGCAGCAGCCTGGGGACGGGGAACACAGATACGCAGTATTTT.

This clonotype was seen at least ten times. V gene TRBV9 combines with J gene TRBJ2-1, with 8 positions matching TRBD1. Germline-derived CDR1 and CDR2 are SGDLS and YYNGEE. The ends lost 3 bases at V and 2 bases at J; junction bases unmatched: 13. The CDR3 is 18 residues long. The CDR3 here is CASSEGLGTGNAYNEQFF. The CDR3 coding sequence is TGTGCCAGCAGCGAGGGGCTAGGGACAGGAAACGCCTACAATGAGCAGTTCTTC. Full variable domain (remainder filled in from reference TRBV9 and TRBJ2-1): DSGVTQTPKHLITATGQRVTLRCSPRSGDLSVYWYQQSLDQGLQFLIQYYNGEERAKGNILERFSAQQFPDLHSELNLSSLELGDSALYFCASSEGLGTGNAYNEQFFGPGTRLTVL.

The rearrangement uses TRBV5-1 and TRBJ1-6; D perhaps matches TRBD1 (5 bases). From germline, CDR1 is SGHRS and CDR2 YFSETQ. Trimming stripped 0 bases from V and 8 bases from J, with 9 bases between. The CDR3 covers 14 residues. DNA for the CDR3: TGCGCCAGCAGCTTGGAACAGGATTATTCACCCCTCCACTTT. Translating gives CASSLEQDYSPLHF.

Comments on this clonotype: A read error is likely, as this CDR3 ends without the conserved phenylalanine or tryptophan. It is unclear where the CDR3 begins or ends on the DNA, so no DNA is shown, and the CDR3 is as TCRdb lists it. The chain couples TRBV24-1 to TRBJ1-3; the table assigns TRBD1, which was not confirmed against the DNA. The CDR3 totals 10 residues, both ends included. CDR1 is KGHDR, CDR2 SFDVKD, per germline. The CDR3 sequence: CATSDQTGSP.

V gene TRBV20-1 combines with J gene TRBJ2-3; 7 bases match TRBD1. Germline V CDR1 and CDR2: DFQATT, SNEGSKA (reference sequence). The ends lost 4 bases at V and 2 bases at J; junction bases unmatched: 12. The length of the CDR3 is 16 residues. DNA for the CDR3: TGCAGTGCTATTTTACCCCTACAGGGGATCACAGATACGCAGTATTTT. This translates into CSAILPLQGITDTQYF.

This clonotype showed up many times. V and J are TRBV20-1 and TRBJ1-5; 7 bases agree with TRBD1. The germline CDR1 and CDR2 sequences are DFQATT and SNEGSKA (reference sequence). CDR3 length: 14 residues. The trim removed 1 base at V and 4 bases at J, leaving 4 bases unmatched. The CDR3 loop is CSARVGTENQPQHF. The CDR3 DNA reads as TGCAGTGCTAGAGTCGGGACAGAGAATCAGCCCCAGCATTTT.

Many counts were recorded for this clonotype. The chain combines TRBV6-6 with TRBJ2-2; a possible D gene is TRBD1 (6 bases). V was shortened by 6 bases and J by 1 base, with 12 bases between the two germline ends. Germline CDR1 MNHNY, CDR2 SVGAGI (reference sequence). CDR3 length equals 15 residues. The CDR3 here is CASSQTTGNTGELFF. CDR3 coding DNA: TGTGCCAGCAGCCAGACGACAGGGAACACCGGGGAGCTGTTTTTT.

This clonotype came up many times. The chain employs TRBV11-3 and TRBJ2-7, with a possible D match to TRBD2 (5 bases). CDR1 is SGHNT, CDR2 YENEEA, per germline. V lost 5 bases and J 9 bases, leaving 17 bases between the germline ends. This CDR3 is built from 13 residues. CDR3 sequence reads: CASSPGDPAGQYF. Written as DNA, the CDR3 is TGTGCCAGCAGCCCCGGGGATCCGGCGGGGCAGTACTTC.

This clonotype was found many times. The chain couples TRBV9 to TRBJ1-2; 9 positions match TRBD1. This CDR3 has 16 residues. V lost 3 bases to trimming and J lost 2 bases; unmatched junction nucleotides: 8. Germline V gives CDR1 SGDLS, CDR2 YYNGEE. The CDR3 here is CASSGAGTGNNYGYTF. The DNA of the CDR3 is TGTGCCAGCAGCGGGGCCGGGACAGGGAACAACTATGGCTACACCTTC.

On this clonotype itself: A read error may be the cause here, since a much bigger clone is one base away. The chain has TRBV13 and TRBJ2-7; 7 bases fit TRBD1. V dropped 8 bases and J dropped 2; count of bases not matched to a gene: 15. This CDR3 comprises 16 residues. Germline V lookup: CDR1 PRHDT, CDR2 FYEKMQ (reference sequence). The CDR3 loop reads CASRDRVRVATYEQYF. In DNA form, the CDR3 reads TGTGCCAGCCGCGACAGGGTTCGAGTCGCCACCTACGAGCAGTACTTC.

V usage is TRBV7-8 and J usage is TRBJ1-5; 8 bases agree with TRBD1. Germline V gene data show CDR1 as SGHVS and CDR2 as FQNEAQ. The CDR3 spans 16 residues. Trimming took 11 bases from V and 0 from J; bases not matched to a gene: 12. This chain's CDR3 is CAWSDGTGYSNQPQHF. CDR3 DNA sequence: TGTGCCTGGAGTGATGGGACAGGTTATAGCAATCAGCCCCAGCATTTT. The full variable domain, rest sourced from reference TRBV7-8 and TRBJ1-5, is GAGVSQSPRYKVAKRGQDVALRCDPISGHVSLFWYQQALGQGPEFLTYFQNEAQLDKSGLPSDRFFAERPEGSVSTLKIQRTQQEDSAVYLCAWSDGTGYSNQPQHFGDGTRLSIL.

V is TRBV25-1 and J is TRBJ1-1, with 9 bases lining up with TRBD1. Germline V gives CDR1 MGHDK, CDR2 SYGVNS. V was clipped by 2 bases and J by 1 base; unmatched bases: 2. This CDR3 has 15 residues. CDR3 DNA: TGTGCCAGCAGTGAACCGGGACAGGGGAACACTGAAGCTTTCTTT. Translation: CASSEPGQGNTEAFF.

This clonotype has a count of ten or more. The rearrangement joins TRBV6-6 to TRBJ2-1; D not certain. The V gene lost 8 bases and the J gene lost 6 bases, with 14 bases spanning the gap. Germline CDR1 is MNHNY and CDR2 is SVGAGI (reference sequence). The length of the CDR3 is 13 residues. Written as DNA, the CDR3 is TGTGCCAGCGTTGAGTACTTACTCAATGAGCAGTTCTTC. Its translation is CASVEYLLNEQFF.

This chain joins TRBV6-5 and TRBJ2-2; D is tentatively TRBD1 or TRBD2 (5 bases each). V was cut by 2 bases and J by 1 base, with 14 bases left in between. There are 17 residues in the CDR3. Germline CDR1 MNHEY, CDR2 SVGAGI. The CDR3 loop reads CASSYRTGAENTGELFF. The CDR3 bases are TGTGCCAGCAGTTACAGAACCGGGGCAGAGAACACCGGGGAGCTGTTTTTT.

This clonotype was observed many times. The CDR3 loop reads CASSNGRATGELFF. In nucleotides, the CDR3 is TGTGCCAGCAGCAACGGGAGGGCCACCGGGGAGCTGTTTTTT. This rearrangement joins TRBV7-6 to TRBJ2-2; TRBD2 aligns across 8 bases. The CDR3 is 14 residues long. Unmatched junction bases numbered 3, after V lost 5 bases and J lost 4 bases. Germline-derived CDR1 and CDR2 are SGHVS and FNYEAQ.